Presented here are 26 T cell receptor beta chains from one specimen sequenced in a study of blood T cell repertoires in COVID-19. Here immunoSEQ multiplex PCR was the method, and the copy in TCRdb shows in-frame clones only, minus some. The table shows about 160,000 clones, with 85% to 95% occurring only once. The material sequenced was peripheral blood. Every receptor here comes from a woman aged 50 to 60 with acute or convalescent COVID-19.

The chain uses TRBV5-6 and TRBJ1-5; 10 bases fit TRBD1. The V segment lost 1 base and the J segment 3 bases; nucleotides outside the gene matches: 4. CDR3 size: 16 residues. Germline V CDR1 and CDR2: SGHDT, YYEEEE. The CDR3 here is CASSLSTGGNNQPQHF. The CDR3 coding sequence is TGTGCCAGCAGCTTGTCGACAGGGGGCAACAATCAGCCCCAGCATTTT.

This clone has only one observation. J is TRBJ2-1 and V is TRBV19; TRBD1 agrees at 8 bases. The CDR3 loop spans 16 amino acids. Germline V gives CDR1 LNHDA, CDR2 SQIVND (reference sequence). The trim removed 4 bases at V and 3 bases at J, leaving 8 bases unmatched. The CDR3 here is CASSTASTGVYNEQFF. The DNA for the CDR3 is TGTGCCAGTAGTACTGCGTCGACAGGGGTCTACAATGAGCAGTTCTTC.

The chain recombines TRBV2 with TRBJ2-7; TRBD2 aligns across 8 bases. V gave up 8 bases and J gave up 2 bases; unmatched junction bases: 11. Germline V gives CDR1 SNHLY, CDR2 FYNNEI. The CDR3 has 15 residues. CDR3 DNA: TGTGCCAGCCGTTGGGGGTTAGCGGGAACCTACGAGCAGTACTTC. This translates into CASRWGLAGTYEQYF. Full variable domain (rest looked up from reference TRBV2 and TRBJ2-7): EPEVTQTPSHQVTQMGQEVILRCVPISNHLYFYWYRQILGQKVEFLVSFYNNEISEKSEIFDDQFSVERPDGSNFTLKIRSTKLEDSAMYFCASRWGLAGTYEQYFGPGTRLTVT.

The CDR3 here is CASSQVGGAYLAGNTIYF. The CDR3 nucleotides are TGCGCCAGCAGCCAAGTAGGGGGCGCATACTTGGCTGGAAACACCATATATTTT. This chain links TRBV4-3 with TRBJ1-3; TRBD1 matches 7 bases. V lost 1 base, J lost 2 bases, and 11 bases stayed unmatched. The germline CDR1 and CDR2 sequences are LGHNA and YSLEER. This CDR3 has 18 amino acids.

V and J are TRBV5-4 and TRBJ1-1; 10 bases match TRBD1. V lost 0 bases and J lost 6; bases outside the gene matches: 8. The CDR3 spans 16 residues. Germline CDR1 reads SGHNT; CDR2 reads YYREEE (reference sequence). CDR3 sequence: CASSLGPGTGDPEAFF. Written as DNA, the CDR3 is TGTGCCAGCAGCTTGGGCCCCGGGACAGGGGATCCTGAAGCTTTCTTT.

J is TRBJ1-4 and V is TRBV7-9; 7 bases line up with TRBD1. Germline V lookup: CDR1 SEHNR, CDR2 FQNEAQ (reference sequence). V gave up 3 bases and J gave up 7 bases; unmatched junction bases: 8. This CDR3 has 15 residues. The chain's CDR3 is CASSFRQGSFEKLFF. The CDR3 DNA reads TGTGCCAGCAGCTTCCGACAGGGTAGTTTTGAAAAACTGTTTTTT.

The genes are TRBV10-3 and TRBJ2-7; no definite D call. V was shortened by 2 bases and J by 2 bases, with 4 bases between the two germline ends. The CDR3 totals 12 residues. Germline CDR1 ENHRY, CDR2 SYGVKD. The CDR3 DNA follows: TGTGCCATCAGTGAGGGCCCCTACGAGCAGTACTTC. Its translation is CAISEGPYEQYF.

The chain links TRBV6-5 to TRBJ1-1; D is uncertain. The CDR3 loop spans 12 amino acids. Trimming pared 10 bases from V and 4 bases from J, leaving 13 bases between. CDR1 is MNHEY and CDR2 is SVGAGI in the germline V gene. The CDR3 reads CATIVFGTEAFF. The CDR3 nucleotides read TGTGCCACTATAGTCTTCGGCACTGAAGCTTTCTTT.

The gene calls are TRBV4-1 and TRBJ1-1; D unclear. This CDR3 is 16 amino acids long. Trimming shortened V by 4 bases and J by 0 bases, and 15 bases separated the two germline ends. Germline lookup yields CDR1 MGHRA and CDR2 YSYEKL. The CDR3 region has the DNA TGCGCCAGCAGCCGCACCTGGGCAGCCATGAACACTGAAGCTTTCTTT. This codes for CASSRTWAAMNTEAFF.

This rearrangement joins TRBV6-5 to TRBJ1-1; TRBD1 is a possible D gene (5 bases). V was trimmed by 7 bases and J by 1 base, leaving 10 bases between them. The CDR3 sequence is 13 residues long. Germline-derived CDR1 and CDR2 are MNHEY and SVGAGI. The CDR3 is CASTRAANTEAFF. CDR3 nucleotide sequence: TGTGCCAGCACCAGGGCGGCGAACACTGAAGCTTTCTTT.

V and J are TRBV5-4 and TRBJ2-2, with 8 bases aligning to TRBD1. CDR1 is SGHNT and CDR2 is YYREEE in the germline V gene (reference sequence). This CDR3 contains 15 residues. V gave up 4 bases and J gave up 2 bases; unmatched junction bases: 4. CDR3 sequence reads: CASSMTGVNTGELFF. The DNA of the CDR3 is TGTGCCAGCAGCATGACAGGGGTCAACACCGGGGAGCTGTTTTTT.

The chain combines TRBV7-3 with TRBJ2-1, with 9 bases aligning to TRBD2. Germline CDR1 SGHTA, CDR2 FQGTGA. Losses at the gene ends were 1 base for V and 3 bases for J; bases not matched to a gene: 4. There are 16 residues in the CDR3. The CDR3 DNA reads as TGTGCCAGCAGCTTAATTACTAGCGGGTTCTACAATGAGCAGTTCTTC. It specifies CASSLITSGFYNEQFF.

The V call is TRBV12-5, the J call TRBJ2-3; a possible D gene is TRBD2 (5 bases). This CDR3 is built from 17 residues. CDR1 is LGHNT and CDR2 is FRNRAP in the germline V gene. The V end lost 1 base, the J end lost 0 bases, and 14 bases lay between the germline ends. CDR3 loop: CASGLAPGKGSTDTQYF. The CDR3 region has the DNA TGTGCTAGTGGTTTGGCCCCGGGGAAAGGGAGCACAGATACGCAGTATTTT.

The chain combines TRBV15 with TRBJ1-1; 7 bases line up with TRBD1. CDR1 and CDR2 (germline): LNHNV, YYDKDF (reference sequence). This CDR3 has 15 residues. Trimming cost V 3 bases and J 5 bases; bases outside gene matches: 9. CDR3 loop: CATSSGGGAGTEAFF. The CDR3 coding sequence is TGTGCCACCAGCAGTGGAGGGGGCGCTGGGACTGAAGCTTTCTTT. The entire variable domain, with the rest obtained from reference TRBV15 and TRBJ1-1, is as follows: DAMVIQNPRYQVTQFGKPVTLSCSQTLNHNVMYWYQQKSSQAPKLLFHYYDKDFNNEADTPDNFQSRRPNTSFCFLDIRSPGLGDTAMYLCATSSGGGAGTEAFFGQGTRLTVV.

This sequence joins TRBV27 and TRBJ1-6; D not resolved. The CDR3 sequence is 11 residues long. Trimming took 0 bases from V and 19 from J, leaving 10 bases between them. The V gene's germline CDR1 is MNHEY and CDR2 SMNVEV (reference sequence). Here the CDR3 DNA reads TGTGCCAGCAGTTTATCGAGGAGTTATCACTTT. Amino acid sequence: CASSLSRSYHF.

The chain combines TRBV10-3 with TRBJ1-5, with 9 bases fitting TRBD1. With 6 bases clipped from V and 5 bases from J, the junction kept 2 bases outside the gene matches. The germline V gene encodes CDR1 ENHRY and CDR2 SYGVKD. This CDR3 is built from 13 residues. Here the CDR3 reads CAIRDRGDQPQHF. The CDR3, as DNA: TGTGCCATCAGGGACAGGGGTGATCAGCCCCAGCATTTT.

The rearrangement links TRBV5-1 to TRBJ1-6, with 8 bases aligning to TRBD1. The CDR3 runs 16 residues. Trimming cost V 1 base and J 9 bases; bases outside gene matches: 9. Looked up from germline, CDR1 is SGHRS and CDR2 is YFSETQ. The CDR3 bases are TGCGCCAGCAGCTTGAGAGCAGGGGGCGCAGGTTCACCCCTCCACTTT. It yields the protein CASSLRAGGAGSPLHF.

The chain employs TRBV3-1 (or the pseudogene TRBV3-2) and TRBJ2-7; 7 positions agree with TRBD1. Germline V gives CDR1 LGHDT, CDR2 YNNKEL (reference sequence). The CDR3 is 14 amino acids. The ends lost 1 base at V and 4 bases at J; junction bases unmatched: 4. CDR3 nucleotide sequence: TGTGCCAGCAGCCAAGCGACAGGGAGTTACGAGCAGTACTTC. It encodes CASSQATGSYEQYF.

The table lists this clone with a few counts. The chain has TRBV9 and TRBJ2-3; 9 bases align to TRBD1. Losses at the gene ends were 4 bases for V and 6 bases for J; bases not matched to a gene: 9. The CDR3 runs 15 residues. Germline values: CDR1 SGDLS, CDR2 YYNGEE. The CDR3 reads CASSHRQGDRDTQYF. The DNA for the CDR3 is TGTGCCAGCAGCCACCGACAGGGGGATCGGGATACGCAGTATTTT.

The rearrangement joins TRBV19 to TRBJ2-5, with a tentative D call TRBD2 (5 bases). The CDR3 is 13 residues long. Germline CDR1 reads LNHDA; CDR2 reads SQIVND (reference sequence). V lost 5 bases and J 5 bases, leaving 12 bases between the germline ends. CDR3 bases: TGTGCCAGTAGTCCGGCCCGAGGGGAGACCCAGTACTTC. Amino acids: CASSPARGETQYF.

This clone occurred a few times. The chain employs TRBV27 and TRBJ1-6; D is unclear. CDR1 and CDR2 from the germline V gene are MNHEY and SMNVEV (reference sequence). V was cut by 0 bases and J by 7 bases, with 4 bases left in between. The CDR3 is 13 residues long. CDR3 sequence reads: CASSLSANSPLHF. In nucleotides, the CDR3 is TGTGCCAGCAGTTTATCGGCAAATTCACCCCTCCACTTT.

This chain joins TRBV2 and TRBJ2-7, with 11 positions matching TRBD2. There are 14 residues in the CDR3. J was trimmed by 7 bases and V by 8 bases; bases with no gene match: 10. In germline, CDR1 is SNHLY, CDR2 FYNNEI. The DNA of the CDR3 is TGTGCCAGCCAGAACCTGGCTAGCGGGGGGGAGCAGTACTTC. The encoded protein is CASQNLASGGEQYF. Variable domain in full (rest from reference TRBV2 and TRBJ2-7): EPEVTQTPSHQVTQMGQEVILRCVPISNHLYFYWYRQILGQKVEFLVSFYNNEISEKSEIFDDQFSVERPDGSNFTLKIRSTKLEDSAMYFCASQNLASGGEQYFGPGTRLTVT.

This clone was detected once. V gene TRBV29-1 combines with J gene TRBJ1-2; 8 bases align to TRBD1. Unmatched junction bases numbered 4, after V lost 6 bases and J lost 7 bases. The CDR3 sequence is 11 residues long. CDR1 and CDR2 from the germline V gene are SQVTM and ANQGSEA. The chain's CDR3 is CSVGTGFGYTF. In nucleotides, the CDR3 is TGCAGCGTGGGGACAGGTTTTGGCTACACCTTC.

This chain links TRBV7-8 with TRBJ2-5; 9 positions match TRBD1. Germline CDR1 and CDR2: SGHVS and FQNEAQ. V gave up 0 bases and J gave up 9 bases; unmatched junction bases: 8. CDR3 size: 15 residues. The CDR3 sequence is CASSLAGDRERAQYF. CDR3 in DNA: TGTGCCAGCAGCTTAGCGGGGGACAGGGAAAGGGCCCAGTACTTC.

This chain uses TRBV13 with TRBJ2-5, with unresolved D. The CDR3 length is 13 residues. Germline assignment: CDR1 PRHDT and CDR2 FYEKMQ (reference sequence). V gave up 5 bases and J gave up 0 bases, with 7 bases separating them. CDR3 in amino acids: CASSTANQETQYF. DNA for the CDR3: TGTGCCAGCAGCACTGCGAACCAAGAGACCCAGTACTTC.

The chain couples TRBV10-1 to TRBJ2-5, with D perhaps TRBD2 (7 bases). CDR1 is WNHNN and CDR2 is SYGVQD in the germline V gene (reference sequence). The CDR3 totals 15 residues. V lost 4 bases, J lost 2 bases, and 14 bases lay in between. CDR3 nucleotides: TGCGCCAGCAGTGGAGGGGGAGCGGGGCAAGAGACCCAGTACTTC. Amino acid sequence: CASSGGGAGQETQYF.